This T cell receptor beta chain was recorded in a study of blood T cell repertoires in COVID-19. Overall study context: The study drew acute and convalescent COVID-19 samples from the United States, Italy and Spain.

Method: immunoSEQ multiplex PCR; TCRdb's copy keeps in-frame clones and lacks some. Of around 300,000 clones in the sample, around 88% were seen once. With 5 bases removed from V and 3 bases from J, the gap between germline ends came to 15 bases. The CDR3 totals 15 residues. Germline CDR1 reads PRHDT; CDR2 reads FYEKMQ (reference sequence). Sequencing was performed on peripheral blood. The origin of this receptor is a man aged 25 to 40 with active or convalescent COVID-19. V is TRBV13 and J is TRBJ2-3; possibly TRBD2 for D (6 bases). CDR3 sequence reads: CASSTVQEGTDTQYF. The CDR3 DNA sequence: TGTGCCAGCAGCACCGTACAGGAGGGGACAGATACGCAGTATTTT.